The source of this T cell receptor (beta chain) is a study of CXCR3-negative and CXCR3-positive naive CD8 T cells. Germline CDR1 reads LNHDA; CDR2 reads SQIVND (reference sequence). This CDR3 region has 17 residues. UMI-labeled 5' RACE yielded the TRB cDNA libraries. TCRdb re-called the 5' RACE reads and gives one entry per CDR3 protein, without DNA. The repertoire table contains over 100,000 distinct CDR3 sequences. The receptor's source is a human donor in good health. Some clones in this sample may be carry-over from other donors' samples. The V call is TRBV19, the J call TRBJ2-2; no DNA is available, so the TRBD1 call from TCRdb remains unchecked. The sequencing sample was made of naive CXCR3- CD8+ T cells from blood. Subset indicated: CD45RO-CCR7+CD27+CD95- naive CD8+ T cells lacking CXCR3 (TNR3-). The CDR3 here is CASTSLQGEANTGELFF. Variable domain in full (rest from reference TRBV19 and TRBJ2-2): DGGITQSPKYLFRKEGQNVTLSCEQNLNHDAMYWYRQDPGQGLRLIYYSQIVNDFQKGDIAEGYSVSREKKESFPLTVTSAQKNPTAFYLCASTSLQGEANTGELFFGEGSRLTVL.